Sequencing of this T cell receptor beta chain was carried out in a study of T cells in Graves' hyperthyroidism and ophthalmopathy. Broader study findings: The model foresaw ophthalmopathy a median roughly 6.6 months prior to onset. A model of 13 V-J features distinguished ophthalmopathy from stable hyperthyroidism.

Authors of the study amplified TCR beta CDR3 regions from RNA transcripts. A set of HTBI primers served as the primers for a first-round RT-PCR of the TCR CDR3. TCRdb used MiXCR to reprocess the multiplex PCR reads, holding one entry per CDR3 protein. The sample consists of some 500,000 distinct CDR3 sequences, roughly an eighth of them appearing once. Lactation, pregnancy, other autoimmune disease or uncontrolled infection excluded patients. Turning to this clonotype: Its target is not known. A much larger clone lies a single base off, so this may be a read error.

Germline assignment: CDR1 KGHSH and CDR2 LQKENI. The CDR3 is 14 amino acids. Sequencing used blood. V is TRBV18 and J is TRBJ2-7; 7 bases line up with TRBD2. This receptor was taken from a woman under 30 with Graves' hyperthyroidism. The DNA of the CDR3 is TGTGGCAGCTTATCAGGAGCGGGGAACGACGAGCAGTACTTC. This sequence encodes CGSLSGAGNDEQYF.